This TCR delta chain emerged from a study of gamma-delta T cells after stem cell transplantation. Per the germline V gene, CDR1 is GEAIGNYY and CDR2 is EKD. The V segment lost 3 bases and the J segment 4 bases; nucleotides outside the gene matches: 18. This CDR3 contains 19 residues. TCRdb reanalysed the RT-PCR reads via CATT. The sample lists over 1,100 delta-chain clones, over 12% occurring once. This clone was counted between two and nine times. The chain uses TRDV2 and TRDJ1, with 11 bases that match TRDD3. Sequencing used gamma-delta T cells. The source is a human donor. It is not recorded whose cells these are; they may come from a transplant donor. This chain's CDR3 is CACDPVGLGDTQKGDKLIF. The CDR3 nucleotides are TGTGCCTGTGACCCAGTTGGGCTGGGGGATACTCAGAAGGGCGATAAACTCATCTTT.